A selection of T cell receptor beta chains follows, all from one sample in a study of cytomegalovirus exposure and HLA in healthy donors. The repertoire was sequenced with immunoSEQ multiplex PCR; TCRdb's copy has only in-frame clones and lacks some. Here the sample spans tens of thousands of clones, over 85% being singletons. Source material: PBMCs. The source of these receptors is a man aged 18-30 years in good health and CMV-seronegative. Each CDR3 is given with its conserved first and last residue. D genes are given only for firm matches. Clone sizes are given selectively: once, few, many, or a class where the clone is expanded.

abundance: .
v_gene: TRBV6-5
d_gene: TRBD2
j_gene: TRBJ2-2
CDR3aa: CASSGSGGTGELFF
CDR3nt: TGTGCCAGCAGTGGCTCGGGAGGTACCGGGGAGCTGTTTTTT

abundance: once
v_gene: TRBV28
d_gene: .
j_gene: TRBJ1-4
CDR3aa: CASYPGGSNEKLFF
CDR3nt: TGTGCCAGCTATCCTGGAGGGTCAAATGAAAAACTGTTTTTT

abundance: .
v_gene: TRBV27
d_gene: .
j_gene: TRBJ1-2
CDR3aa: CASTKTGFNYGYTF
CDR3nt: TGTGCCAGCACTAAGACAGGATTCAACTATGGCTACACCTTC

abundance: .
v_gene: TRBV28
d_gene: .
j_gene: TRBJ1-4
CDR3aa: CASTPWGRNEKLFF
CDR3nt: TGTGCCAGCACCCCCTGGGGGAGGAATGAAAAACTGTTTTTT

abundance: .
v_gene: TRBV19
d_gene: .
j_gene: TRBJ2-7
CDR3aa: CASSQLNSYEQYF
CDR3nt: TGTGCCAGTAGTCAACTGAACTCCTACGAGCAGTACTTC

abundance: .
v_gene: TRBV19
d_gene: TRBD1
j_gene: TRBJ1-5
CDR3aa: CASSIKGAARQPQHF
CDR3nt: TGTGCCAGTAGTATTAAGGGGGCGGCTCGTCAGCCCCAGCATTTT

abundance: .
v_gene: TRBV6-6
d_gene: TRBD2
j_gene: TRBJ2-1
CDR3aa: CASSPIEAGGLNEQFF
CDR3nt: TGTGCCAGCAGCCCAATTGAAGCGGGAGGGCTCAATGAGCAGTTCTTC

abundance: .
v_gene: TRBV9
d_gene: TRBD2
j_gene: TRBJ2-7
CDR3aa: CASSERQLAGGYEQYF
CDR3nt: TGTGCCAGCAGCGAACGCCAACTAGCGGGAGGGTACGAGCAGTACTTC

abundance: .
v_gene: TRBV9
d_gene: TRBD1
j_gene: TRBJ2-7
CDR3aa: CASSTGAGGSSYEQYF
CDR3nt: TGTGCCAGCAGCACCGGAGCAGGGGGTAGCTCCTACGAGCAGTACTTC

abundance: .
v_gene: TRBV7-8
d_gene: .
j_gene: TRBJ2-7
CDR3aa: CASSFPGVSRSPYEQYF
CDR3nt: TGTGCCAGCAGCTTCCCTGGCGTCTCGCGGTCGCCCTACGAGCAGTACTTC

abundance: .
v_gene: TRBV4-3
d_gene: TRBD1
j_gene: TRBJ2-3
CDR3aa: CASSHGTGGADTQYF
CDR3nt: TGCGCCAGCAGCCATGGGACAGGGGGCGCAGATACGCAGTATTTT

abundance: .
v_gene: TRBV28
d_gene: .
j_gene: TRBJ1-5
CDR3aa: CASSLAGRNQPQHF
CDR3nt: TGTGCCAGCAGTTTAGCGGGGCGCAATCAGCCCCAGCATTTT

abundance: .
v_gene: TRBV4-3
d_gene: .
j_gene: TRBJ2-1
CDR3aa: CASSQDFGVNEQFF
CDR3nt: TGCGCCAGCAGCCAAGATTTCGGGGTAAATGAGCAGTTCTTC

abundance: .
v_gene: TRBV6-5
d_gene: .
j_gene: TRBJ2-7
CDR3aa: CASSYSVFYEQYF
CDR3nt: TGTGCCAGCAGTTACAGCGTCTTCTACGAGCAGTACTTC

abundance: .
v_gene: TRBV5-5
d_gene: .
j_gene: TRBJ2-5
CDR3aa: CASSLIGETQYF
CDR3nt: TGTGCCAGCAGCTTGATCGGAGAGACCCAGTACTTC

abundance: .
v_gene: TRBV19
d_gene: TRBD2
j_gene: TRBJ2-1
CDR3aa: CAVGGGSSYNEQFF
CDR3nt: TGTGCCGTAGGTGGCGGGAGTTCCTACAATGAGCAGTTCTTC

abundance: .
v_gene: TRBV18
d_gene: .
j_gene: TRBJ2-1
CDR3aa: CASSPYRQTYNEQFF
CDR3nt: TGTGCCAGCTCACCGTACAGACAGACCTACAATGAGCAGTTCTTC

abundance: .
v_gene: TRBV18
d_gene: TRBD2
j_gene: TRBJ2-5
CDR3aa: CASSPGLAEETQYF
CDR3nt: TGTGCCAGCTCGCCGGGACTAGCGGAAGAGACCCAGTACTTC

abundance: .
v_gene: TRBV18
d_gene: TRBD1
j_gene: TRBJ1-1
CDR3aa: CASSPRQGHTEAFF
CDR3nt: TGTGCCAGCTCACCTAGACAGGGCCACACTGAAGCTTTCTTT